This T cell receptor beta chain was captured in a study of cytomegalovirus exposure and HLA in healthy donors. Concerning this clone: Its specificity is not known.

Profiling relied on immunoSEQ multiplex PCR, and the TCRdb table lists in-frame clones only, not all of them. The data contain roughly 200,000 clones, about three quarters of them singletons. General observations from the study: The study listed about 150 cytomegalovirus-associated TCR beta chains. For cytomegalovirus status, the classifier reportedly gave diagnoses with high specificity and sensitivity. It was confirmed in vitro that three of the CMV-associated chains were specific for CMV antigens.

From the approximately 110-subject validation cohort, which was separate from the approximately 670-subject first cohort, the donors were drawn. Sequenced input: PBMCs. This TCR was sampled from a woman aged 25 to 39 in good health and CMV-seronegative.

The DNA of the CDR3 is TGTGCCAGCAGTTACCCGCTGAGAGGGAGGTACGAGCAGTACTTC. This encodes CASSYPLRGRYEQYF. The J gene is TRBJ2-7, the V gene TRBV6-5; the D gene is possibly TRBD2 (6 bases). In germline, CDR1 is MNHEY, CDR2 SVGAGI. V lost 2 bases and J lost 4, with 15 bases in between. The CDR3 sequence is 15 residues long.